This paragraph covers one T cell receptor beta chain sequence. The CDR3 runs to 13 residues. Germline V gene data show CDR1 as MNHNS and CDR2 as SASEGT. V lost 4 bases and J lost 4, with 8 bases in between. This specimen belongs to a study of shared clonotypes between healthy human individuals. Some clones are missing from TCRdb's copy, which holds only in-frame ones; the method was immunoSEQ multiplex PCR. The sample lists millions of clones, roughly 92% occurring once. Sequencing was done on a sample of naive CD4+ T cells sorted from blood. Described subset: CD45RA+ positively selected. The source is a man aged 18 to 30 in good health. This chain connects TRBV6-1 to TRBJ1-3; D gene uncertain. CDR3 bases: TGTGCCAGCAGTGTACAAGAGGGAAACACCATATATTTT. Protein sequence: CASSVQEGNTIYF.